This T cell receptor (beta chain) was observed in a study of blood T cell repertoires in COVID-19. Looking at the study overall: T cells, B-cell-depleted T cells, or PBMCs provided the cDNA or gDNA that served as material.

The protocol was immunoSEQ multiplex PCR, while the TCRdb copy is restricted to in-frame clones and leaves out a portion. The data contain fewer than 350,000 clones, about nine tenths of them singletons. V shed 5 bases, J shed 6 bases, and the junction held 4 bases outside the gene matches. CDR1 and CDR2 (germline): MDHEN, SYDVKM. The CDR3 contains 14 residues. The chain couples TRBV28 to TRBJ1-5, with 10 bases identical to TRBD1. The sequenced material came from PBMCs or T cells enriched from blood (not recorded which). The receptor's source is a woman aged 35 to 49 who had recovered from COVID-19. The CDR3 coding sequence is TGTGCCAGCAGTCCCGGACAGGGGGGTCAGCCCCAGCATTTT. Translating it yields CASSPGQGGQPQHF.